The rows below give T cell receptor beta chains drawn from one sample of a study of control samples from healthy donors and cancer patients. Produced via immunoSEQ multiplex PCR; TCRdb's table is partial and in-frame only. Of 100,000 to 120,000 clones listed, approximately 87% were seen once; the top ten hold less than 4%. The specimen was PBMCs. These receptors were obtained from a woman aged 55 to 70 with lung cancer. Each CDR3 is given with its conserved first and last residue. D genes are given only for firm matches. Clone size appears in some rows only: once, few, many, or a class for an expanded clone.

clone_size	v_call	j_call	d_call	cdr3_nt	cdr3_aa
NA	TRBV7-2	TRBJ2-7	NA	TGTGCCAGCAGCCCCTACAACGGCGAGCAGTACTTC	CASSPYNGEQYF
NA	TRBV18	TRBJ2-1	NA	TGTGCCAGCTCACCCCAGTCGAGGGGCGATGAGCAGTTCTTC	CASSPQSRGDEQFF
NA	TRBV7-8	TRBJ2-1	NA	TGTGCCAGCAGATCCTCCCGGCAGGGGGGATACAATGAGCAGTTCTTC	CASRSSRQGGYNEQFF
NA	TRBV27	TRBJ2-3	NA	TGTGCCAGCAGTCCGCAACCGGGCCTTAGCACAGATACGCAGTATTTT	CASSPQPGLSTDTQYF
NA	TRBV4-2	TRBJ2-3	NA	TGTGCCAGCAGCAGAGGGGCAGATACGCAGTATTTT	CASSRGADTQYF
NA	TRBV6-1	TRBJ1-4	NA	TGTGCCAGCAGTGAACTGGCAGGTGTTAATGAAAAACTGTTTTTT	CASSELAGVNEKLFF
NA	TRBV18	TRBJ1-3	NA	TGTGCCAGCTCACCTATACCCGACACCTTCATCTCTGGAAACACCATATATTTT	CASSPIPDTFISGNTIYF
NA	TRBV2	TRBJ2-7	NA	TGTGCCAGCAGTGAACAGGGTACGGCCTACGAGCAGTACTTC	CASSEQGTAYEQYF
NA	TRBV6-5	TRBJ2-2	NA	TGTGCCAGCAGCGCAGGGGGGGGCGTGGCCGGGGAGCTGTTTTTT	CASSAGGGVAGELFF
NA	TRBV27	TRBJ1-6	NA	TGTGCCAGCAGTTCCCCTCCCGGCCGGAGCTATAATTCACCCCTCCACTTT	CASSSPPGRSYNSPLHF
NA	TRBV5-4	TRBJ2-1	NA	TGTGCCAGCAGCTTGGAGGGACGGGGGATATCCTACAATGAGCAGTTCTTC	CASSLEGRGISYNEQFF
NA	TRBV3-1/TRBV3-2	TRBJ1-1	NA	TGTGCCAGCAGCGGAGGGGGGGTTGAAGGCACTGAAGCTTTCTTT	CASSGGGVEGTEAFF
NA	TRBV6-2/TRBV6-3	TRBJ2-5	NA	TGTGCCAGCAGTTGGGGCAGCCCATCAGAGACCCAGTACTTC	CASSWGSPSETQYF
NA	TRBV27	TRBJ2-2	NA	TGTGCCAGCGCCCGATCAGATGGGGCCGGGGAGCTGTTTTTT	CASARSDGAGELFF
NA	TRBV18	TRBJ2-2	NA	TGTGCCAGCTCACCAACCAGGGATCCCGGGGAGCTGTTTTTT	CASSPTRDPGELFF
NA	TRBV3-1/TRBV3-2	TRBJ2-7	NA	TGTGCCAGCAGCCTGGGCCAGTTCTACGAGCAGTACTTC	CASSLGQFYEQYF
NA	TRBV9	TRBJ2-1	NA	TGTGCCAGCAGCGCACCCCCTAGTCCTCGAAATGAGCAGTTCTTC	CASSAPPSPRNEQFF
NA	TRBV7-9	TRBJ2-1	NA	TGTGCCAGCACTCCATTGGTCGCCTTGGCTAATGAGCAGTTCTTC	CASTPLVALANEQFF
NA	TRBV5-5	TRBJ1-4	NA	TGTGCCAGCAGCTTTCAGGGAACTAATGAAAAACTGTTTTTT	CASSFQGTNEKLFF
once	TRBV5-8	TRBJ2-5	NA	TGTGCCAGCAGCTTCGGTCCCTGGCTCGCGGAGACCCAGTACTTC	CASSFGPWLAETQYF
NA	TRBV4-3	TRBJ1-5	TRBD1	TGCGCCAGCAGCCAGGTACCAACCAGGCGGGACAGGAAAGGGCAGCCCCAGCATTTT	CASSQVPTRRDRKGQPQHF
few	TRBV7-3	TRBJ2-3	TRBD1	TGTGCCAGCAGCCCCGGGACAGGGGGTACAGATACGCAGTATTTT	CASSPGTGGTDTQYF
NA	TRBV3-1/TRBV3-2	TRBJ2-7	NA	TGTGCCAGCAGCCTCAACCACGAGCAGTACTTC	CASSLNHEQYF
NA	TRBV19	TRBJ2-3	NA	TGTGCCAGTAGTATAGAGCAGGGCCCCACAGATACGCAGTATTTT	CASSIEQGPTDTQYF
NA	TRBV19	TRBJ1-4	NA	TGTGCCAGTAGTATGGGTCGAAGGGGAGAAAAACTGTTTTTT	CASSMGRRGEKLFF
NA	TRBV19	TRBJ2-7	NA	TGTGCCAGTAGTATAGTAGTGGGGGTAATCTACGAGCAGTACTTC	CASSIVVGVIYEQYF
NA	TRBV7-6	TRBJ1-4	NA	TGTGCCAGCAGCTTAGGTCCAACTAATGAAAAACTGTTTTTT	CASSLGPTNEKLFF
NA	TRBV10-3	TRBJ2-3	TRBD1	TGTGCCATCAGTGCAGGGACAGGGACAGATACGCAGTATTTT	CAISAGTGTDTQYF
once	TRBV4-1	TRBJ2-2	NA	TGCGCCAGCAGAAAAGACTCGAGTACCGGGGAGCTGTTTTTT	CASRKDSSTGELFF